One sample yielded the 27 T cell receptor beta chains listed below, sequenced in a study of blood T cell repertoires in COVID-19. This table comes from immunoSEQ multiplex PCR, and its TCRdb copy is limited to in-frame clones, with some not included. The sample yields about 82,000 clones, around 74% seen once. The specimen was peripheral blood. These receptors were collected from a human donor with acute or convalescent COVID-19. The donor label of this sample is uncertain.

This chain links TRBV6-5 with TRBJ2-2, with 10 bases identical to TRBD2. The V and J ends lost 8 bases and 5 bases, in that order; junction bases with no gene match: 8. The CDR3 sequence is 15 residues long. The V gene's germline CDR1 is MNHEY and CDR2 SVGAGI. This chain's CDR3 is CASSLAGGLTGELFF. The CDR3, as DNA: TGTGCCAGCTCCTTAGCGGGGGGCCTGACCGGGGAGCTGTTTTTT.

This chain's CDR3 is CASSQAGGNTEAFF. The CDR3 DNA follows: TGCGCCAGCAGCCAAGCAGGGGGGAACACTGAAGCTTTCTTT. The rearrangement joins TRBV5-1 to TRBJ1-1, with 7 bases identical to TRBD1. This CDR3 is 14 amino acids long. Trimming took 4 bases from V and 1 from J; bases not matched to a gene: 4. In germline, CDR1 is SGHRS, CDR2 YFSETQ.

This rearrangement joins TRBV5-4 to TRBJ2-2, with 8 bases that match TRBD1. This CDR3 has 14 residues. The germline CDR1 and CDR2 sequences are SGHNT and YYREEE (reference sequence). V lost 3 bases to trimming and J lost 7 bases; unmatched junction nucleotides: 5. CDR3 protein: CASSSDRVHGELFF. CDR3 DNA: TGTGCCAGCAGCTCGGACAGGGTGCACGGGGAGCTGTTTTTT.

This chain links TRBV5-1 with TRBJ2-1; D remains ambiguous. V shed 0 bases and J shed 5 bases, with 15 bases lying between them. Looked up from germline, CDR1 is SGHRS and CDR2 is YFSETQ. The CDR3 sequence is 16 residues long. The DNA of the CDR3 is TGCGCCAGCAGCTTGGTGACGGGTTTTACACACAATGAGCAGTTCTTC. This gives the protein CASSLVTGFTHNEQFF. Variable domain in full (rest from reference TRBV5-1 and TRBJ2-1): KAGVTQTPRYLIKTRGQQVTLSCSPISGHRSVSWYQQTPGQGLQFLFEYFSETQRNKGNFPGRFSGRQFSNSRSEMNVSTLELGDSALYLCASSLVTGFTHNEQFFGPGTRLTVL.

The V gene is TRBV5-8, the J gene TRBJ2-1; 12 bases map to TRBD2. CDR1 SGHTS and CDR2 YDEGEE come from the germline V gene. The CDR3 is 15 amino acids. V lost 7 bases to trimming and J lost 4 bases; unmatched junction nucleotides: 6. CDR3 sequence reads: CASQTGTSGYNEQFF. As DNA, the CDR3 is TGTGCCAGCCAAACCGGGACTAGCGGGTACAATGAGCAGTTCTTC.

V gene TRBV6-5 combines with J gene TRBJ2-7; 8 bases match TRBD1. Germline V gives CDR1 MNHEY, CDR2 SVGAGI. After removal of 2 bases from V and 4 bases from J, the junction contained 7 bases not matched to a gene. CDR3 length: 15 residues. Here the CDR3 reads CASSYRRDRPYEQYF. CDR3 DNA: TGTGCCAGCAGTTACAGGCGGGACAGGCCTTACGAGCAGTACTTC.

The chain recombines TRBV6-5 with TRBJ1-4; possibly TRBD1 for D (5 bases). Looked up from germline, CDR1 is MNHEY and CDR2 is SVGAGI. Trimming pared 0 bases from V and 8 bases from J, leaving 13 bases between. The CDR3 is 15 residues long. DNA of the CDR3: TGTGCCAGCAGTTACTCGTCGGTAAGGGGAGAAAAACTGTTTTTT. Residues: CASSYSSVRGEKLFF.

The V call is TRBV18, the J call TRBJ2-1; D remains unclear. The CDR3 is 13 amino acids. Per germline, CDR1 KGHSH and CDR2 LQKENI. Between the trimmed V and J ends, which lost 2 bases and 5 bases, there was a span of 7 bases. The CDR3 reads CASSPGRNNEQFF. CDR3 in DNA: TGTGCCAGCTCACCAGGCAGAAACAATGAGCAGTTCTTC.

This clone was detected once. The chain recombines TRBV18 with TRBJ2-2, with a possible D match to TRBD2 (5 bases). V was trimmed by 6 bases and J by 3 bases, leaving 8 bases between them. CDR1 and CDR2 (germline): KGHSH, LQKENI. This CDR3 spans 13 amino acids. The CDR3 loop reads CASSPDYTGELFF. CDR3 DNA sequence: TGTGCCAGCTCTCCGGACTACACCGGGGAGCTGTTTTTT.

This chain links TRBV5-8 with TRBJ2-2; a weak D match, TRBD1 (6 bases). Germline V lookup: CDR1 SGHTS, CDR2 YDEGEE. This CDR3 has 15 amino acids. With 4 bases removed from V and 2 bases from J, the gap between germline ends came to 12 bases. CDR3 sequence: CASSRGQTNTGELFF. The CDR3 coding sequence is TGTGCCAGCAGCCGAGGACAGACTAACACCGGGGAGCTGTTTTTT.

V and J are TRBV13 and TRBJ2-5; 7 bases agree with TRBD1. The CDR3 has 15 residues. From germline, CDR1 is PRHDT and CDR2 FYEKMQ (reference sequence). V lost 5 bases to trimming and J lost 4 bases; unmatched junction nucleotides: 10. The DNA of the CDR3 is TGTGCCAGCAGCCAAAGCCTACAGGGGAGAGAGACCCAGTACTTC. Translation gives CASSQSLQGRETQYF. Full variable domain (outside the CDR3, taken from reference TRBV13 and TRBJ2-5): AAGVIQSPRHLIKEKRETATLKCYPIPRHDTVYWYQQGPGQDPQFLISFYEKMQSDKGSIPDRFSAQQFSDYHSELNMSSLELGDSALYFCASSQSLQGRETQYFGPGTRLLVL.

The V gene is TRBV7-9, the J gene TRBJ1-5, with a possible D match to TRBD1 (6 bases). Trimming took 1 base from V and 3 from J, leaving 16 bases between them. This CDR3 comprises 17 residues. Germline V gene lookup returns CDR1 SEHNR and CDR2 FQNEAQ (reference sequence). CDR3 sequence: CASSLVQGPSANQPQHF. CDR3 DNA: TGTGCCAGCAGCTTAGTGCAGGGGCCAAGCGCCAATCAGCCCCAGCATTTT.

V gene TRBV7-2 combines with J gene TRBJ1-1; D unclear. The CDR3 covers 14 residues. V lost 2 bases to trimming and J lost 4 bases, with 11 bases between them. Germline CDR1 SGHTA, CDR2 FQGNSA. The CDR3 sequence is CASSLQKPGTEAFF. CDR3 sequence (DNA): TGTGCCAGCAGCTTACAGAAACCGGGCACTGAAGCTTTCTTT. Looking up the rest from reference TRBV7-2 and TRBJ1-1 gives the full variable domain: GAGVSQSPSNKVTEKGKDVELRCDPISGHTALYWYRQSLGQGLEFLIYFQGNSAPDKSGLPSDRFSAERTGGSVSTLTIQRTQQEDSAVYLCASSLQKPGTEAFFGQGTRLTVV.

Only a few counts were recorded for this clone. The chain links TRBV2 to TRBJ2-7; D is unresolved. CDR3 size: 13 residues. Germline values: CDR1 SNHLY, CDR2 FYNNEI. V lost 6 bases and J 3 bases, leaving 12 bases between the germline ends. CDR3 sequence reads: CASSRPFDYEQYV. The CDR3 nucleotides read TGTGCCAGCAGCAGGCCATTCGACTACGAGCAGTACGTC.

The chain has TRBV10-3 and TRBJ1-6; no definite D call. The germline CDR1 and CDR2 sequences are ENHRY and SYGVKD. The CDR3 totals 14 residues. The V end was cut by 7 bases, the J end by 9 bases, with 16 bases between. CDR3 nucleotides: TGTGCCATCAAAACGACGGAGCTCGGTTCACCCCTCCACTTT. It codes for CAIKTTELGSPLHF.

This clone was seen more than once but under ten times. Other DNA sequences in the sample encode the same CDR3. The rearrangement uses TRBV28 and TRBJ1-4, with D possibly being TRBD1 (5 bases). CDR3 length: 15 residues. V lost 2 bases, J lost 2 bases, and 9 bases lay in between. Germline V gene lookup returns CDR1 MDHEN and CDR2 SYDVKM. The CDR3, as DNA: TGTGCCAGCAGTTTAGGAGGGGCGACTAATGAAAAACTGTTTTTT. Encoded protein: CASSLGGATNEKLFF.

This clone was counted a few times. The chain combines TRBV2 with TRBJ2-1; 13 bases match TRBD2. The V gene's germline CDR1 is SNHLY and CDR2 FYNNEI. The CDR3 sequence is 15 residues long. V lost 9 bases to trimming and J lost 4 bases; unmatched junction nucleotides: 6. The CDR3 sequence: CASRTSGSGYNEQFF. DNA of the CDR3: TGTGCCAGTCGGACTAGCGGGAGTGGGTACAATGAGCAGTTCTTC. Combining the CDR3 with reference TRBV2 and TRBJ2-1 gives the whole variable domain EPEVTQTPSHQVTQMGQEVILRCVPISNHLYFYWYRQILGQKVEFLVSFYNNEISEKSEIFDDQFSVERPDGSNFTLKIRSTKLEDSAMYFCASRTSGSGYNEQFFGPGTRLTVL.

The chain links TRBV7-9 to TRBJ2-1; maybe TRBD2 (5 bases). The CDR3 spans 16 residues. V shed 1 base and J shed 6 bases, with 16 bases lying between them. CDR1 and CDR2 (germline): SEHNR, FQNEAQ (reference sequence). The CDR3 DNA reads TGTGCCAGCAGCTTAGATCCATACGGGGTGAGCAATGAGCAGTTCTTC. Encoded protein: CASSLDPYGVSNEQFF.

This sequence joins TRBV6-5 and TRBJ1-4; unclear D gene. The CDR3 sequence is 13 residues long. The V gene lost 8 bases and the J gene lost 14 bases, with 21 bases spanning the gap. Germline lookup yields CDR1 MNHEY and CDR2 SVGAGI. The CDR3 DNA reads as TGTGCCAGCTTTTCCCCAGGAATGTGGAGGCTGTTTTTT. Amino acid sequence: CASFSPGMWRLFF.

This clone was seen a handful of times. V is TRBV5-1 and J is TRBJ1-4; D gene uncertain. Trimming pared 4 bases from V and 4 bases from J, leaving 11 bases between. Per germline, CDR1 SGHRS and CDR2 YFSETQ. This CDR3 spans 14 amino acids. The CDR3 DNA follows: TGCGCCAGCAGCCGAACTACGATTAATGAAAAACTGTTTTTT. Encoded protein: CASSRTTINEKLFF.

There are a few counts of this clone. The chain uses TRBV2 and TRBJ2-7; possibly TRBD2 for D (6 bases). Trimming took 8 bases from V and 3 from J, leaving 17 bases between them. The CDR3 is 14 residues long. Germline assignment: CDR1 SNHLY and CDR2 FYNNEI. The CDR3 region has the DNA TGTGCCAGCGGAGGGGCCCACAGGAGCTACGAGCAGTACTTC. Translating gives CASGGAHRSYEQYF.

CDR3 sequence (DNA): TGCGCCAGCACGACAGGGAACAATGAGCAGTTCTTC. Protein product: CASTTGNNEQFF. The V and J genes are TRBV5-1 and TRBJ2-1; 7 positions match TRBD1. The germline CDR1 and CDR2 sequences are SGHRS and YFSETQ. Trimming took 6 bases from V and 5 from J; bases not matched to a gene: 2. CDR3 size: 12 residues.

Only a few counts were recorded for this clone. The V gene is TRBV5-4, the J gene TRBJ2-2; tentatively, D is TRBD1 (6 bases). The CDR3 spans 16 residues. Per germline, CDR1 SGHNT and CDR2 YYREEE (reference sequence). Trimming took off 4 bases at V and 1 base at J, with 14 bases between the two ends. The CDR3 here is CASSPAEQGNTGELFF. The CDR3 DNA reads as TGTGCCAGCAGCCCCGCGGAACAGGGGAACACCGGGGAGCTGTTTTTT.

This clone was observed a handful of times. The chain links TRBV19 to TRBJ2-1; 9 bases align to TRBD2. The germline V gene encodes CDR1 LNHDA and CDR2 SQIVND (reference sequence). The CDR3 spans 14 residues. With 1 base clipped from V and 9 bases from J, the junction kept 4 bases outside the gene matches. The CDR3 sequence: CASSIGDSGSEQFF. The CDR3 nucleotides read TGTGCCAGTAGTATAGGAGATAGCGGGAGTGAGCAGTTCTTC.

This rearrangement joins TRBV18 to TRBJ2-2, with 7 bases identical to TRBD1. The CDR3 loop spans 15 amino acids. Germline-derived CDR1 and CDR2 are KGHSH and LQKENI. Trimming at V came to 3 bases and at J to 4 bases, leaving 5 bases not matched to a gene. The CDR3 DNA follows: TGTGCCAGCTCACCGCAGACAGGGCGCACCGGGGAGCTGTTTTTT. Its translation is CASSPQTGRTGELFF.

The rearrangement links TRBV2 to TRBJ1-2, with D perhaps TRBD1 (5 bases). Trimming took 4 bases from V and 2 from J, leaving 11 bases between them. CDR3 length equals 14 residues. In germline, CDR1 is SNHLY, CDR2 FYNNEI. The CDR3 loop is CASSATVLNYGYTF. The CDR3, as DNA: TGTGCCAGCAGTGCGACAGTCTTAAACTATGGCTACACCTTC.

V gene TRBV6-6 combines with J gene TRBJ1-5, with 8 bases that match TRBD1. The junction had 4 bases not matched to a gene; V was cut back by 7 bases and J by 5 bases. The CDR3 runs to 13 residues. Germline values: CDR1 MNHNY, CDR2 SVGAGI (reference sequence). The CDR3 nucleotides read TGTGCCAGCAACCAGGGGGCGTATCAGCCCCAGCATTTT. Amino acids: CASNQGAYQPQHF.